The 32 T cell receptor beta chains presented below share a single source sample, sequenced in a study of cytomegalovirus exposure and HLA in healthy donors. Primers: 60 Vbeta forward and 13 Jbeta reverse. The method was immunoSEQ multiplex PCR; TCRdb's version includes in-frame clones alone and lacks a portion of them. The sample yields some 150,000 clones, 60% to 80% seen once. Sequencing was carried out using PBMCs. Every receptor here comes from a male donor in good health and CMV-seronegative.

Note on this clone: A junction boundary mismatches the germline segment, possibly from a read error. CDR3 nucleotide sequence: TGTGCTAGCAGCTCACCGACAGGGGCGCAGTATTTT. Translating it yields CASSSPTGAQYF. The genes are TRBV7-7 and TRBJ2-3, with 8 bases that match TRBD1. Germline loops: CDR1 SSHAT, CDR2 FNYEAQ (reference sequence). There are 12 residues in the CDR3.

The chain joins TRBV10-3 to TRBJ2-6, with D maybe TRBD1 (5 bases). The CDR3 runs to 17 residues. CDR1 and CDR2 from the germline V gene are ENHRY and SYGVKD. The V and J ends lost 3 bases and 0 bases respectively, with 12 bases between them. Here the CDR3 reads CAISDYGAASGANVLTF. DNA for the CDR3: TGTGCCATCAGTGACTATGGGGCGGCCTCTGGGGCCAACGTCCTGACTTTC.

The chain couples TRBV12-1 to TRBJ2-1; the D call of TRBD2 is as the table states it, not checked on the DNA. TRBV12-1 is an annotated pseudogene. There are 19 residues in the CDR3. CDR3 loop: CASSVWTSGRFPARSEQFF. The CDR3 DNA reads as TGTGCCAGCAGCGTATGGACTAGCGGGAGGTTCCCAGCACGTAGTGAGCAGTTCTTC.

This chain links TRBV25-1 with TRBJ2-2; tentative D call: TRBD2 (5 bases). This CDR3 contains 16 residues. Germline V gene lookup returns CDR1 MGHDK and CDR2 SYGVNS. The V end was cut by 6 bases, the J end by 3 bases, with 17 bases between. The CDR3 is CASREDRAPDTGELFF. CDR3 nucleotides: TGTGCCAGCAGGGAGGATCGGGCCCCGGACACCGGGGAGCTGTTTTTT.

J is TRBJ1-6 and V is TRBV2; 7 bases match TRBD1. The germline gives CDR1 SNHLY, CDR2 FYNNEI. This CDR3 region has 16 residues. Losses at the gene ends were 3 bases for V and 5 bases for J; bases not matched to a gene: 7. The DNA for the CDR3 is TGTGCCAGCAGTGAGGCAGGGGGGTCGGATAATTCACCCCTCCACTTT. It translates to CASSEAGGSDNSPLHF.

This sequence joins TRBV5-1 and TRBJ1-4; D is possibly TRBD1 (5 bases). This CDR3 has 13 amino acids. Trimming cost V 4 bases and J 6 bases, with 10 bases left between them. Germline loops: CDR1 SGHRS, CDR2 YFSETQ. The CDR3 DNA reads as TGCGCCAGCAGCAAGCAGGGCGATGAAAAACTGTTTTTT. Translation: CASSKQGDEKLFF. The variable domain in full, completed from reference TRBV5-1 and TRBJ1-4, reads KAGVTQTPRYLIKTRGQQVTLSCSPISGHRSVSWYQQTPGQGLQFLFEYFSETQRNKGNFPGRFSGRQFSNSRSEMNVSTLELGDSALYLCASSKQGDEKLFFGSGTQLSVL.

This sequence joins TRBV7-9 and TRBJ1-5; 7 bases are a match to TRBD1. Per germline, CDR1 SEHNR and CDR2 FQNEAQ (reference sequence). Trimming removed 5 bases from V and 6 bases from J; junction bases left unmatched: 7. The length of the CDR3 is 14 residues. CDR3 residues: CASSETGIGQPQHF. The CDR3 DNA sequence: TGTGCCAGCAGCGAGACAGGGATAGGTCAGCCCCAGCATTTT.

The chain couples TRBV10-3 to TRBJ2-7, with a tentative D call TRBD2 (6 bases). The CDR3 length is 14 residues. Germline V lookup: CDR1 ENHRY, CDR2 SYGVKD. V lost 6 bases and J lost 6, with 18 bases in between. CDR3 in amino acids: CAISRLGTGVEQYF. CDR3 DNA: TGTGCCATCAGCCGACTAGGGACGGGGGTCGAGCAGTACTTC.

V usage is TRBV7-2 and J usage is TRBJ2-7; no reliable D call. Germline lookup yields CDR1 SGHTA and CDR2 FQGNSA. V lost 3 bases to trimming and J lost 4 bases, with 7 bases between them. The CDR3 length is 12 residues. In DNA form, the CDR3 reads TGTGCCAGCAGCTTCCTCCGTTACGAGCAGTACTTC. Translating gives CASSFLRYEQYF.

The CDR3, as DNA: TGTGCCAGCAGCTTGGGAGGGGGACGAGGTAATGAAAAACTGTTTTTT. Translation: CASSLGGGRGNEKLFF. This sequence joins TRBV5-4 and TRBJ1-4, with D tentatively TRBD1 (6 bases). Trimming removed 0 bases at V and 4 bases at J, with 13 bases between. CDR1 SGHNT and CDR2 YYREEE come from the germline V gene (reference sequence). The CDR3 has 16 residues. Drawing the rest from reference TRBV5-4 and TRBJ1-4, the complete variable domain is ETGVTQSPTHLIKTRGQQVTLRCSSQSGHNTVSWYQQALGQGPQFIFQYYREEENGRGNFPPRFSGLQFPNYSSELNVNALELDDSALYLCASSLGGGRGNEKLFFGSGTQLSVL.

V gene TRBV27 combines with J gene TRBJ1-2; TRBD1 aligns across 7 bases. Unmatched junction bases numbered 6, after V lost 7 bases and J lost 4 bases. The germline CDR1 and CDR2 sequences are MNHEY and SMNVEV (reference sequence). This CDR3 region has 13 residues. DNA for the CDR3: TGTGCCAGCAAGATACAGGGGACCTATGGCTACACCTTC. This sequence encodes CASKIQGTYGYTF.

V gene TRBV7-8 combines with J gene TRBJ2-2; no clear D. The V end lost 6 bases, the J end lost 6 bases, and 14 bases lay between the germline ends. Germline V gives CDR1 SGHVS, CDR2 FQNEAQ. This CDR3 is 14 amino acids long. CDR3 DNA sequence: TGTGCCAGCAGTTCCCCAACTCGCGCCGGGGAGCTGTTTTTT. This gives the protein CASSSPTRAGELFF.

As DNA, the CDR3 is TGTGCCTGGAGTCCACCGGGATCCGTGGATGGCTACACCTTC. It translates to CAWSPPGSVDGYTF. This chain links TRBV30 with TRBJ1-2, with D unclear. CDR1 is GTSNPN, CDR2 SVGIG, per germline (reference sequence). With 2 bases removed from V and 6 bases from J, the gap between germline ends came to 16 bases. This CDR3 spans 14 amino acids.

The chain recombines TRBV6-5 with TRBJ1-1; 7 bases fit TRBD1. The length of the CDR3 is 13 residues. Germline V CDR1 and CDR2: MNHEY, SVGAGI. Trimming cost V 2 bases and J 4 bases; bases outside gene matches: 1. CDR3 protein: CASSYDRVTEAFF. In DNA, the CDR3 is TGTGCCAGCAGTTACGACAGGGTCACTGAAGCTTTCTTT.

The J gene is TRBJ2-5, the V gene TRBV30, with 8 bases aligning to TRBD2. With 4 bases clipped from V and 7 bases from J, the junction kept 14 bases outside the gene matches. Germline V gene sequence: CDR1 GTSNPN, CDR2 SVGIG (reference sequence). This CDR3 contains 15 residues. The CDR3 DNA reads as TGTGCCTGGAATCCCCCCGGGACTAGAGTTGGGACCCAGTACTTC. This encodes CAWNPPGTRVGTQYF.

The V and J genes are TRBV4-3 and TRBJ2-3, with 9 bases aligning to TRBD1. The V and J ends lost 3 bases and 3 bases, in that order; junction bases with no gene match: 7. This CDR3 region has 16 residues. Germline CDR1 LGHNA, CDR2 YSLEER. The CDR3 nucleotides are TGCGCCAGCAGCCAGCCTCCGGGACAGGGTACAGATACGCAGTATTTT. Its protein is CASSQPPGQGTDTQYF.

This chain links TRBV12-1 with TRBJ2-7; no check of the table's D call, TRBD2, against the DNA was made. TRBV12-1 is an annotated pseudogene. The CDR3 length is 16 residues. The CDR3 coding sequence is TGTGCCAGCAGCTTCCCCCCGGGGAGGCACTCCTACGAGCAGTACTTC. Residues: CASSFPPGRHSYEQYF.

The chain is built from TRBV7-2 and TRBJ1-5; no reliable D call. Germline assignment: CDR1 SGHTA and CDR2 FQGNSA. The CDR3 contains 15 residues. Trimming took off 5 bases at V and 6 bases at J, with 17 bases between the two ends. The CDR3 region is CASSPMQAGGQPQHF. CDR3 coding DNA: TGTGCCAGCAGCCCCATGCAGGCTGGAGGTCAGCCCCAGCATTTT. Full variable domain (missing parts from reference TRBV7-2 and TRBJ1-5): GAGVSQSPSNKVTEKGKDVELRCDPISGHTALYWYRQSLGQGLEFLIYFQGNSAPDKSGLPSDRFSAERTGGSVSTLTIQRTQQEDSAVYLCASSPMQAGGQPQHFGDGTRLSIL.

The genes are TRBV19 and TRBJ1-4, with 7 bases fitting TRBD1. The germline V gene encodes CDR1 LNHDA and CDR2 SQIVND (reference sequence). The junction had 4 bases not matched to a gene; V was cut back by 3 bases and J by 0 bases. This CDR3 is built from 16 residues. CDR3 DNA: TGTGCCAGTAGTATCGGACAGGCCTCAACTAATGAAAAACTGTTTTTT. It specifies CASSIGQASTNEKLFF.

This clone has a handful of counts. The CDR3 sequence: CASSQVSEQYF. In DNA, the CDR3 is TGTGCCAGCAGTCAGGTATCCGAGCAGTACTTC. This sequence joins TRBV6-6 and TRBJ2-7, with D uncertain. CDR1 and CDR2 from the germline V gene are MNHNY and SVGAGI (reference sequence). The V end lost 5 bases, the J end lost 6 bases, and 8 bases lay between the germline ends. The CDR3 covers 11 residues.

The V call is TRBV7-8, the J call TRBJ1-6; TRBD1 aligns across 8 bases. The junction had 7 bases not matched to a gene; V was cut back by 1 base and J by 8 bases. Germline V gene data show CDR1 as SGHVS and CDR2 as FQNEAQ. This CDR3 has 16 residues. The CDR3 DNA reads as TGTGCCAGCAGCTTAGGGGGGCAGGGGGCAGATTCACCCCTCCACTTT. Encoded protein: CASSLGGQGADSPLHF.

The gene calls are TRBV5-4 and TRBJ1-3, with a weak D call TRBD1 (6 bases). Germline V lookup: CDR1 SGHNT, CDR2 YYREEE (reference sequence). The CDR3 has 15 amino acids. The ends were cut back, 1 base at V and 3 bases at J, with 11 bases in the middle. The CDR3 coding sequence is TGTGCCAGCAGCTTGCAGGGGCCGGGTGGAAACACCATATATTTT. Translating gives CASSLQGPGGNTIYF.

V gene TRBV30 combines with J gene TRBJ1-4, with TRBD1 identical over 7 bases. CDR1 is GTSNPN and CDR2 is SVGIG in the germline V gene (reference sequence). CDR3 size: 14 residues. V shed 3 bases, J shed 8 bases, and the junction held 9 bases outside the gene matches. The CDR3 DNA is TGTGCCTGGAGACTGAAGGGGGCCGGGGAAAAACTGTTTTTT. Its protein is CAWRLKGAGEKLFF.

For this clone: The germline gene is not matched at one end of the junction; a read error may be the cause. The sample holds other DNA sequences that translate to the same CDR3. This chain links TRBV30 with TRBJ1-6; 7 bases fit TRBD1. CDR3 size: 13 residues. Per the germline V gene, CDR1 is GTSNPN and CDR2 is SVGIG (reference sequence). In DNA form, the CDR3 reads TGTGCCCGGAGGGACAGTCGGAATTCACCCCTCCACTTT. Translated, it gives CARRDSRNSPLHF.

The V call is TRBV6-5, the J call TRBJ2-7; D remains ambiguous. The V gene lost 5 bases and the J gene lost 0 bases, with 11 bases spanning the gap. Germline loops: CDR1 MNHEY, CDR2 SVGAGI. The CDR3 has 14 residues. The CDR3 bases are TGTGCCAGCAGTCCCGACGGGTACTCCTACGAGCAGTACTTC. This codes for CASSPDGYSYEQYF.

This clone was observed a handful of times. J is TRBJ1-1 and V is TRBV10-3; 7 bases are a match to TRBD1. The germline V gene has CDR1 ENHRY and CDR2 SYGVKD. This CDR3 has 15 residues. J was trimmed by 1 base and V by 2 bases; bases with no gene match: 4. The chain's CDR3 is CAISETGAGNTEAFF. Written as DNA, the CDR3 is TGTGCCATCAGTGAGACAGGGGCCGGGAACACTGAAGCTTTCTTT.

The J gene is TRBJ1-2, the V gene TRBV14, with 7 bases that match TRBD1. The ends lost 0 bases at V and 5 bases at J; junction bases unmatched: 12. The CDR3 consists of 17 residues. Germline-derived CDR1 and CDR2 are SGHDN and FVKESK. The CDR3 is CASSQEVSTGLGYGYTF. CDR3 coding DNA: TGTGCCAGCAGCCAAGAAGTCTCGACAGGGTTAGGGTATGGCTACACCTTC.

The rearrangement links TRBV5-1 to TRBJ1-5, with 7 bases identical to TRBD1. The CDR3 has 15 residues. Germline CDR1 SGHRS, CDR2 YFSETQ. Trimming removed 0 bases from V and 7 bases from J; junction bases left unmatched: 7. CDR3 in amino acids: CASSLAGQGDQPQHF. The DNA for the CDR3 is TGCGCCAGCAGCTTGGCCGGGCAGGGGGACCAGCCCCAGCATTTT. Variable domain in full (rest from reference TRBV5-1 and TRBJ1-5): KAGVTQTPRYLIKTRGQQVTLSCSPISGHRSVSWYQQTPGQGLQFLFEYFSETQRNKGNFPGRFSGRQFSNSRSEMNVSTLELGDSALYLCASSLAGQGDQPQHFGDGTRLSIL.

DNA of the CDR3: TGTGCCTGGAGTGTTACAGGGGGCTATACGCAGTATTTT. Translation: CAWSVTGGYTQYF. V gene TRBV30 combines with J gene TRBJ2-3, with 9 bases that match TRBD1. This CDR3 has 13 residues. The V gene's germline CDR1 is GTSNPN and CDR2 SVGIG (reference sequence). The V segment lost 0 bases and the J segment 7 bases; nucleotides outside the gene matches: 2.

The chain has TRBV30 and TRBJ2-5; tentative D call: TRBD2 (5 bases). Germline V lookup: CDR1 GTSNPN, CDR2 SVGIG (reference sequence). The CDR3 consists of 12 residues. V lost 0 bases to trimming and J lost 5 bases, with 7 bases between them. The CDR3 region is CAWSVSGETQYF. The CDR3 region has the DNA TGTGCCTGGAGTGTATCGGGGGAGACCCAGTACTTC.

The J gene is TRBJ1-1, the V gene TRBV6-5, with 9 bases lining up with TRBD1. Germline CDR1 is MNHEY and CDR2 is SVGAGI. CDR3 length: 14 residues. V gave up 5 bases and J gave up 8 bases; unmatched junction bases: 9. The CDR3 nucleotides read TGTGCCAGCAGTCCCCGGGACAGGGTTTCGGAAGCTTTCTTT. This gives the protein CASSPRDRVSEAFF.

The V gene is TRBV30, the J gene TRBJ2-5; D unresolved. CDR1 GTSNPN and CDR2 SVGIG come from the germline V gene (reference sequence). This CDR3 has 12 amino acids. Between the trimmed V and J ends, which lost 4 bases and 0 bases, there was a span of 6 bases. The CDR3 bases are TGTGCCTGGAATATAAACCAAGAGACCCAGTACTTC. It specifies CAWNINQETQYF.